This paragraph covers one T cell receptor (beta chain) sequence. Participant-given clinical history determined each cohort assignment. TCRdb's table, derived via immunoSEQ multiplex PCR, lists solely in-frame clones and lacks some. This sample carries about 260,000 clones, 80% to 95% of them seen once, and the ten largest clones take 2.5% to 3%. These data belong to a study of blood T cell repertoires in COVID-19. Across the whole study: T cells, B-cell-depleted T cells, or PBMCs supplied cDNA or gDNA.

Trimming stripped 4 bases from V and 5 bases from J, with 16 bases between. Germline CDR1 reads SGDLS; CDR2 reads YYNGEE. This CDR3 region has 15 residues. V and J are TRBV9 and TRBJ1-3; D uncertain. Input material: PBMCs or T cells enriched from blood (not recorded which). The sequence was obtained from a man in his forties or fifties who had been exposed to COVID-19. The CDR3 region is CASSYDIGPRNTIYF. Written as DNA, the CDR3 is TGTGCCAGCAGCTACGACATAGGCCCCAGAAACACCATATATTTT.